This T cell receptor beta chain was captured in a study of cytomegalovirus exposure and HLA in healthy donors. The PCR was carried out with 60 Vbeta primers and 13 Jbeta primers. This table comes from immunoSEQ multiplex PCR, and its TCRdb copy is limited to in-frame clones, with some not included. The repertoire holds roughly 86,000 clones, with about 70% as singletons. The V and J ends lost 4 bases and 3 bases, in that order; junction bases with no gene match: 3. Germline V gene sequence: CDR1 LGHNA, CDR2 YNFKEQ. CDR3 length: 15 residues. The sequencing input was PBMCs. This sequence was found in a man in his 60s in good health and CMV-seronegative. V gene TRBV4-2 combines with J gene TRBJ2-3, with 11 bases that match TRBD2. CDR3 coding DNA: TGTGCCAGCAGCCGGGGACTAGCGGCGACAGATACGCAGTATTTT. It codes for CASSRGLAATDTQYF.